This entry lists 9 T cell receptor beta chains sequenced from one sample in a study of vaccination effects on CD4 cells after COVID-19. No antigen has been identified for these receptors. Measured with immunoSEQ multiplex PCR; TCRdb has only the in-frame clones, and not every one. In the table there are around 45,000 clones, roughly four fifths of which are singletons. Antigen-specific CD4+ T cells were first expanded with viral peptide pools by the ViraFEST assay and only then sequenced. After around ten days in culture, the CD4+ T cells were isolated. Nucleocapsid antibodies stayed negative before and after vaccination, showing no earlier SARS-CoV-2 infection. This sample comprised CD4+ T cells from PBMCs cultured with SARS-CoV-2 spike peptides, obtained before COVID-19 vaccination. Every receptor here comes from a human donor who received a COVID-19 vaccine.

CDR3: CASSATSGGFQETQYF. DNA for the CDR3: TGTGCCAGCAGCGCCACTAGCGGGGGCTTCCAAGAGACCCAGTACTTC. The chain couples TRBV7-2 to TRBJ2-5; 11 bases line up with TRBD2. Germline V gene sequence: CDR1 SGHTA, CDR2 FQGNSA. After removal of 5 bases from V and 1 base from J, the junction contained 6 bases not matched to a gene. The length of the CDR3 is 16 residues.

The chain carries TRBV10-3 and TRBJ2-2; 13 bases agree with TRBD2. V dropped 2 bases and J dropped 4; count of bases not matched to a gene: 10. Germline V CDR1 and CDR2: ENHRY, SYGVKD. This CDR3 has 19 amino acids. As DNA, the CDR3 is TGTGCCATCAGTGAGGGACTAGCGGGGGCCGGACGGGGCACCGGGGAGCTGTTTTTT. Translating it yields CAISEGLAGAGRGTGELFF.

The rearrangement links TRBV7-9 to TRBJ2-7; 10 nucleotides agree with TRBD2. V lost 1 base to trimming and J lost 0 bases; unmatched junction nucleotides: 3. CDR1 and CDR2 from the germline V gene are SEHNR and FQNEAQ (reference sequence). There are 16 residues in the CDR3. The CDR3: CASSLGSGGFSYEQYV. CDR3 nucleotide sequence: TGTGCCAGCAGCTTAGGTAGCGGGGGGTTCTCCTACGAGCAGTACGTC.

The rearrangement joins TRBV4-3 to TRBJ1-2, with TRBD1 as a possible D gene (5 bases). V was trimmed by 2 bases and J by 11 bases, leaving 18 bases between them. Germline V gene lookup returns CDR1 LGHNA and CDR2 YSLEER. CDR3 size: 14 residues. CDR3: CASSQLLTTGGYTF. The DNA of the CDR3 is TGCGCCAGCAGCCAACTACTTACAACAGGTGGTTACACCTTC.

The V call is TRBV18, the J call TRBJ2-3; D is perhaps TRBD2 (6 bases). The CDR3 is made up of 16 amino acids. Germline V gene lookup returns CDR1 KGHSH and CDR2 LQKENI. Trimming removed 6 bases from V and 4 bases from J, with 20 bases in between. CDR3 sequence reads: CASSHRLGAGPDTQYF. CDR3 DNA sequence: TGTGCCAGCTCTCATCGACTAGGCGCGGGCCCAGATACGCAGTATTTT.

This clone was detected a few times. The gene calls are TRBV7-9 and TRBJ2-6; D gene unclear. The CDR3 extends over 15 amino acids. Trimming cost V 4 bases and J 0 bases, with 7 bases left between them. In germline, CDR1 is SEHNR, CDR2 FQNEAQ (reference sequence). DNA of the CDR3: TGTGCCAGCAGCTCCTGGGGCTCTGGGGCCAACGTCCTGACTTTC. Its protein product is CASSSWGSGANVLTF.

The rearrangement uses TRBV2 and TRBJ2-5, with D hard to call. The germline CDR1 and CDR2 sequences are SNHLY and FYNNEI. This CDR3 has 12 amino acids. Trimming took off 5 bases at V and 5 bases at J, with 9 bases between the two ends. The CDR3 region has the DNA TGTGCCAGCAGTCAACAGTGGGAGACCCAGTACTTC. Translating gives CASSQQWETQYF.

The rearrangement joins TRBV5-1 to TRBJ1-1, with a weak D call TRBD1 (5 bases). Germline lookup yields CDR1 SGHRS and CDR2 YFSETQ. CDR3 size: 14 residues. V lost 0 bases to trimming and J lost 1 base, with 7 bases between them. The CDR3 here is CASSLEGRNTEAFF. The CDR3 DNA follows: TGCGCCAGCAGCTTGGAGGGACGGAACACTGAAGCTTTCTTT.

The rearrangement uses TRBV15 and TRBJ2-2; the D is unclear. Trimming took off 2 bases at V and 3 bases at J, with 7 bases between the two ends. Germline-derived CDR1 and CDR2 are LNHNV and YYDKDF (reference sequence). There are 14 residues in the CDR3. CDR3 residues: CATSRKGHTGELFF. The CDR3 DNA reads TGTGCCACCAGCAGAAAAGGACACACCGGGGAGCTGTTTTTT.